This T cell receptor (beta chain) was captured by sequencing in a study of glioma-infiltrating T cells after dendritic cell vaccination. Time point meaning: after dendritic cell vaccination, including at tumor progression/relapse. Before vaccination, two weeks after the third vaccination, and at progression, PBMC were collected. The V gene's germline CDR1 is SGHAT and CDR2 FQNNGV. The CDR3 has 14 residues. The trim removed 6 bases at V and 2 bases at J, leaving 5 bases unmatched. The PCR used 60 V beta and 13 J beta primers. Repertoires were generated with immunoSEQ multiplex PCR, while TCRdb's copy carries only in-frame clones and drops some. The sample has 65,000 to 80,000 clones, roughly 84% seen once.

This chain links TRBV11-2 with TRBJ1-1, with 8 nucleotides matching TRBD1. Sequenced here: blood, sampled after dendritic cell vaccination. This TCR came from a human donor with glioblastoma. The DNA of the CDR3 is TGTGCCAGCAGGTTGACAGGGGACAACACTGAAGCTTTCTTT. Amino acids: CASRLTGDNTEAFF.